A single sample gave rise to the 10 T cell receptor beta chains below, sequenced in a study of shared clonotypes between healthy human individuals. Sequenced by immunoSEQ multiplex PCR; TCRdb stores in-frame clones only, minus some. The repertoire has more than 2 million clones, around 95% of them found once; the top ten carry approximately 0.13%. The sequenced sample was naive CD4+ T cells sorted from blood. Subset noted: CD45RA+ positively selected. These receptors were collected from a man younger than 35 in good health.

The rearrangement joins TRBV2 to TRBJ1-2; D is possibly TRBD1 (5 bases). Trimming pared 4 bases from V and 2 bases from J, leaving 11 bases between. The CDR3 is made up of 14 amino acids. Germline loops: CDR1 SNHLY, CDR2 FYNNEI. CDR3 amino acids: CASSAAGGNYGYTF. Here the CDR3 DNA reads TGTGCCAGCAGTGCCGCGGGGGGGAACTATGGCTACACCTTC. The full variable domain, in which reference TRBV2 and TRBJ1-2 provide the parts outside the CDR3, is EPEVTQTPSHQVTQMGQEVILRCVPISNHLYFYWYRQILGQKVEFLVSFYNNEISEKSEIFDDQFSVERPDGSNFTLKIRSTKLEDSAMYFCASSAAGGNYGYTFGSGTRLTVV.

This clone was seen only a few times. The chain uses TRBV7-8 and TRBJ1-6, with D possibly matching TRBD1 (5 bases). Germline-derived CDR1 and CDR2 are SGHVS and FQNEAQ. The CDR3 runs to 13 residues. V shed 7 bases and J shed 5 bases, with 9 bases lying between them. CDR3 DNA sequence: TGTGCCAGCAAGGGACGGAATAATTCACCCCTCCACTTT. This sequence encodes CASKGRNNSPLHF.

The chain combines TRBV7-2 with TRBJ2-2; no clear D gene. This CDR3 is 16 amino acids long. Trimming shortened V by 4 bases and J by 0 bases, and 12 bases separated the two germline ends. The germline CDR1 and CDR2 sequences are SGHTA and FQGNSA. CDR3 amino acids: CASSSSFGANTGELFF. In DNA, the CDR3 is TGTGCCAGCAGCTCTAGTTTCGGAGCGAACACCGGGGAGCTGTTTTTT. The whole variable domain, remainder taken from reference TRBV7-2 and TRBJ2-2, is GAGVSQSPSNKVTEKGKDVELRCDPISGHTALYWYRQSLGQGLEFLIYFQGNSAPDKSGLPSDRFSAERTGGSVSTLTIQRTQQEDSAVYLCASSSSFGANTGELFFGEGSRLTVL.

This sequence joins TRBV28 and TRBJ2-7; TRBD1 matches at 9 bases. The CDR3 is 16 amino acids. Trimming removed 5 bases from V and 4 bases from J; junction bases left unmatched: 12. Germline V gene lookup returns CDR1 MDHEN and CDR2 SYDVKM. The CDR3 DNA reads TGTGCCAGCAGTACCCCTCCCGGGACAGGGCGGTACGAGCAGTACTTC. Amino acids: CASSTPPGTGRYEQYF. Filled out from reference TRBV28 and TRBJ2-7, the complete variable domain reads DVKVTQSSRYLVKRTGEKVFLECVQDMDHENMFWYRQDPGLGLRLIYFSYDVKMKEKGDIPEGYSVSREKKERFSLILESASTNQTSMYLCASSTPPGTGRYEQYFGPGTRLTVT.

In the case of this clone: This same CDR3 is encoded by further DNA sequences in the sample. The chain is built from TRBV30 and TRBJ1-5; D is possibly TRBD1 (6 bases). The CDR3 covers 13 residues. Trimming cost V 3 bases and J 4 bases, with 10 bases left between them. The V gene's germline CDR1 is GTSNPN and CDR2 SVGIG (reference sequence). CDR3 DNA sequence: TGTGCCTGGAGCGAGGACAGTAATCAGCCCCAGCATTTT. The encoded protein is CAWSEDSNQPQHF.

The rearrangement joins TRBV29-1 to TRBJ2-1, with D unclear. Germline V gives CDR1 SQVTM, CDR2 ANQGSEA. V was shortened by 4 bases and J by 7 bases, with 8 bases between the two germline ends. The CDR3 totals 11 residues. The CDR3 spells CSVVPANEQFF. CDR3 coding DNA: TGCAGCGTTGTGCCCGCTAATGAGCAGTTCTTC.

The chain has TRBV10-3 and TRBJ1-4; no clear D. The V and J ends lost 2 bases and 8 bases respectively, with 3 bases between them. Germline V gene data show CDR1 as ENHRY and CDR2 as SYGVKD. CDR3 size: 11 residues. CDR3 nucleotide sequence: TGTGCCATCAGTGAGGCCGAAAAACTGTTTTTT. It encodes CAISEAEKLFF.

The genes are TRBV7-3 and TRBJ2-1, with TRBD1 matching over 7 bases. V trimming: 2 bases; J trimming: 9 bases; junction bases outside the gene matches: 10. CDR1 and CDR2 (germline): SGHTA, FQGTGA. This CDR3 region has 15 residues. The CDR3 here is CASSLRDRDSVEQFF. Here the CDR3 DNA reads TGTGCCAGCAGCTTACGCGACAGGGATTCTGTTGAGCAGTTCTTC.

This sequence joins TRBV6-5 and TRBJ2-7; 8 nucleotides agree with TRBD2. This CDR3 is 15 amino acids long. The J segment lost 3 bases and the V segment lost 4 bases, leaving 8 bases of the junction unmatched. Germline CDR1 is MNHEY and CDR2 is SVGAGI. The DNA for the CDR3 is TGTGCCAGCAGTTCCGCGGGGGGAGGGGGCTACGAGCAGTACTTC. Translated, it gives CASSSAGGGGYEQYF.

This chain joins TRBV28 and TRBJ2-3; D unresolved. The V end lost 2 bases, the J end lost 5 bases, and 14 bases lay between the germline ends. The CDR3 has 15 residues. Looked up from germline, CDR1 is MDHEN and CDR2 is SYDVKM. The CDR3 region is CASSLHSGAIDTQYF. For the CDR3, the DNA is TGTGCCAGCAGTTTACATTCCGGAGCTATAGATACGCAGTATTTT. The whole variable domain, filled in from reference TRBV28 and TRBJ2-3, reads DVKVTQSSRYLVKRTGEKVFLECVQDMDHENMFWYRQDPGLGLRLIYFSYDVKMKEKGDIPEGYSVSREKKERFSLILESASTNQTSMYLCASSLHSGAIDTQYFGPGTRLTVL.